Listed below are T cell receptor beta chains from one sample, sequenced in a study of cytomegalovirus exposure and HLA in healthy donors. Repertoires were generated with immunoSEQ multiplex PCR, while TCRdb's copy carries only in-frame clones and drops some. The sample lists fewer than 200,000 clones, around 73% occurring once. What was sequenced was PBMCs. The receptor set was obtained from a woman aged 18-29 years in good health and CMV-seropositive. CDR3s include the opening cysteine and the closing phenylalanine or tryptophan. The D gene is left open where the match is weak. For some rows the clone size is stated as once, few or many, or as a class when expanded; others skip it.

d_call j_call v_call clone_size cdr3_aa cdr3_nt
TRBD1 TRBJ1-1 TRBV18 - CASSPQGALNTEAFF TGTGCCAGCTCACCACAGGGGGCCCTGAACACTGAAGCTTTCTTT
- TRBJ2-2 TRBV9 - CASSVVSGELFF TGTGCCAGCAGCGTAGTATCCGGGGAGCTGTTTTTT
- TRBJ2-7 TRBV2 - CATGGRSLSTSYEQYF TGTGCCACCGGAGGCAGGTCCCTCTCCACATCCTACGAGCAGTACTTC
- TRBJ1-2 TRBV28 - CASSTPTGTYGYTF TGTGCCAGCAGCACACCAACAGGGACCTATGGCTACACCTTC
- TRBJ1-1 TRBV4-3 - CASSQQGSRGNTEASF TGCGCCAGCAGCCAACAGGGATCTAGGGGGAACACTGAAGCTTCCTTT
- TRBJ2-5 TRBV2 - CASEGGGQAFPDYQETQYF TGTGCCAGCGAGGGAGGGGGGCAGGCCTTCCCTGATTACCAAGAGACCCAGTACTTC
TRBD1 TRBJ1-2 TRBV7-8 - CASSLGGQGLVPLGYTF TGTGCCAGCAGCTTAGGGGGACAGGGATTGGTACCGCTCGGCTACACCTTC
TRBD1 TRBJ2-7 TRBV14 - CASSQIGQGAYYEQYF TGTGCCAGCAGCCAGATCGGGCAGGGGGCGTACTACGAGCAGTACTTC
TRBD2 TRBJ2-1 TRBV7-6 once CASSSGLAGGGFYEQFF TGTGCCAGCAGCTCGGGACTAGCGGGGGGAGGTTTCTATGAGCAGTTCTTC
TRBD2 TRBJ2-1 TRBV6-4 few CASSPTSGSTNEQFF TGTGCCAGCAGTCCGACTAGCGGGTCAACAAATGAGCAGTTCTTC
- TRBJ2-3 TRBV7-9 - CASSFGTDTQYF TGTGCCAGCAGCTTCGGTACAGATACGCAGTATTTT
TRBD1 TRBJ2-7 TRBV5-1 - CASSSGTAYIYEQYF TGCGCCAGCAGCTCGGGGACAGCGTATATCTACGAGCAGTACTTC
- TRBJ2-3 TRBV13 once CASSPSVAGATDTQYF TGTGCCAGCAGTCCCAGCGTAGCCGGCGCCACAGATACGCAGTATTTT
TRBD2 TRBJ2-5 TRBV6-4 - CASSVQRGETQYF TGTGCCAGCAGTGTCCAGCGGGGGGAGACCCAGTACTTC
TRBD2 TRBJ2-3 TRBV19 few CASSPGGDTQYF TGTGCCAGTAGTCCCGGGGGGGATACGCAGTATTTT
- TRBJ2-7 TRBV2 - CASRRSLGGRSYEQYF TGTGCCAGCAGGAGGTCACTAGGCGGGCGCTCCTACGAGCAGTACTTC
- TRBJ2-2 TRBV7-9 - CASSLALRLGETGELFF TGTGCCAGCAGCTTAGCGCTAAGACTAGGGGAAACCGGGGAGCTGTTTTTT
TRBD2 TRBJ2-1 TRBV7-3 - CASSLSGGPYNEQFF TGTGCCAGCAGCTTATCGGGGGGGCCCTACAATGAGCAGTTCTTC
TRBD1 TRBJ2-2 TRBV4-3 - CASSQDPGGGRELFF TGCGCCAGCAGCCAAGACCCAGGGGGCGGGAGGGAGCTGTTTTTT
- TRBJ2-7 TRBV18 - CASSPPGAYEQYF TGTGCCAGCTCACCCCCAGGGGCCTACGAGCAGTACTTC